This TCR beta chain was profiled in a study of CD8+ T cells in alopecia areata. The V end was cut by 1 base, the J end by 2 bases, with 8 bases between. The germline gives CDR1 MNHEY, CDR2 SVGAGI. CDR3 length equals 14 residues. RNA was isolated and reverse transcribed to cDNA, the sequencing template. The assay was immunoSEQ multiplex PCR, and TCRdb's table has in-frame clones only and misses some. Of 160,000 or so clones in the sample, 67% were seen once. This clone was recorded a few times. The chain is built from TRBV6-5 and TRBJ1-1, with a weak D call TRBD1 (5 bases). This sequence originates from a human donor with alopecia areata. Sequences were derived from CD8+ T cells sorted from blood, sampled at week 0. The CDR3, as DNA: TGTGCCAGCAGTTACTTGGGGGTTAACACTGAAGCTTTCTTT. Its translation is CASSYLGVNTEAFF.